The sequence of this T cell receptor beta chain was determined in a study of T cell responses to AZD1222 COVID-19 vaccine. Findings and caveats of the study: The donor group comprised mostly white British people and more females; the analysis possibly underestimated clonal diversity. It was only after the peak T cell response that any repertoires were sampled.

Produced via immunoSEQ multiplex PCR; TCRdb's table is partial and in-frame only. The data contain approximately 170,000 clones, around 89% of them seen just once; the ten biggest clones take up 6.5% to 8.5%. For this clone: Its antigen is undetermined.

V was trimmed by 2 bases and J by 4 bases, leaving 17 bases between them. The length of the CDR3 is 16 residues. Germline lookup yields CDR1 SEHNR and CDR2 FQNEAQ (reference sequence). The clonotype was recovered from an adult in good health. The sample was peripheral blood, taken on day 0 of AZD1222 vaccination. J is TRBJ1-1 and V is TRBV7-9; perhaps TRBD1 as D (5 bases). The CDR3 sequence: CASSLSNVRAATEAFF. The DNA of the CDR3 is TGTGCCAGCAGCTTAAGTAATGTCAGGGCGGCCACTGAAGCTTTCTTT. Combining the CDR3 with reference TRBV7-9 and TRBJ1-1 gives the whole variable domain DTGVSQNPRHKITKRGQNVTFRCDPISEHNRLYWYRQTLGQGPEFLTYFQNEAQLEKSRLLSDRFSAERPKGSFSTLEIQRTEQGDSAMYLCASSLSNVRAATEAFFGQGTRLTVV.